This TCR beta chain was retrieved from a study of blood T cell repertoires in COVID-19. Study summary: T cells, B-cell-depleted T cells, or PBMCs provided the cDNA or gDNA that served as material.

Data came from immunoSEQ multiplex PCR; TCRdb stores just in-frame clones and leaves some out. The repertoire holds roughly 180,000 clones, with 60% to 85% as singletons. In its sample, this clone was seen once. V lost 7 bases and J lost 0, with 13 bases in between. There are 14 residues in the CDR3. Germline lookup yields CDR1 LNHDA and CDR2 SQIVND (reference sequence). The sequenced material came from peripheral blood. V gene TRBV19 combines with J gene TRBJ2-7; a possible D gene is TRBD1 (6 bases). The sequence derives from a man in his sixties with active or convalescent COVID-19. The CDR3 bases are TGTGCCAGTAACGCACAGGGTCCCTCCTACGAGCAGTACTTC. Protein sequence: CASNAQGPSYEQYF.